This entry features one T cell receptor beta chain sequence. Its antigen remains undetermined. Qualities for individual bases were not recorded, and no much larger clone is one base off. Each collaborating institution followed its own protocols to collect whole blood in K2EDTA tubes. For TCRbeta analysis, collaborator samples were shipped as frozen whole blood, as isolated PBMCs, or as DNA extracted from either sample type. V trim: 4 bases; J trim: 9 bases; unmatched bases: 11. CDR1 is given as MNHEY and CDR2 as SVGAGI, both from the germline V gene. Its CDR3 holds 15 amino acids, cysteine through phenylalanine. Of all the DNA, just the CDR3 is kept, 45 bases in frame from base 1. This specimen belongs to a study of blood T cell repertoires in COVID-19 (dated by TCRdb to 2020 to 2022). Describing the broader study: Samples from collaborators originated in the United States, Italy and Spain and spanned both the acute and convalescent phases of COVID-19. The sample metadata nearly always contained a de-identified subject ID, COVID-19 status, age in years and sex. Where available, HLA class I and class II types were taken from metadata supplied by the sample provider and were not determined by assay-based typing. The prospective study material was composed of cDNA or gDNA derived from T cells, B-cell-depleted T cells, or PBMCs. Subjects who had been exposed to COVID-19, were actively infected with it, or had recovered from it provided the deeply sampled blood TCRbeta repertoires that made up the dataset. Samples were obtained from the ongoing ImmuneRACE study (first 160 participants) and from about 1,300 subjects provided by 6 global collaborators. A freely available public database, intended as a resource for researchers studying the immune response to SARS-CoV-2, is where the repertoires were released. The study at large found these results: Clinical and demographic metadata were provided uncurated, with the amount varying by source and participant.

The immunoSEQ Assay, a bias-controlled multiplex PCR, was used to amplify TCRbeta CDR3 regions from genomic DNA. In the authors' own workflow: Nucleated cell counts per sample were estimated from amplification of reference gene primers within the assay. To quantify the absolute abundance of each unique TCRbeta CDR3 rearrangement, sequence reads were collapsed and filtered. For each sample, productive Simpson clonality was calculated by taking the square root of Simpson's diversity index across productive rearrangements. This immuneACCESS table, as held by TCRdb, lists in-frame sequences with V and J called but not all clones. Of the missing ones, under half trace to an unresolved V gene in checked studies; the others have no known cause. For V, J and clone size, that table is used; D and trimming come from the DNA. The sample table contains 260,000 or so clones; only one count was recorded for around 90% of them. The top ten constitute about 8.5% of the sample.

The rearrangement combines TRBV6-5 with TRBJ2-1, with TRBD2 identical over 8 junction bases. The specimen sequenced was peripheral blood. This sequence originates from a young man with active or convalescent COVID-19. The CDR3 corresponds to CASSSFSGRGGEQFF. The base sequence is TGTGCCAGCAGTTCCTTTAGCGGTCGGGGGGGTGAGCAGTTCTTC.